Below, one TCR beta chain is given with its context. A read error may produce the germline difference seen at one junction end. The sample is drawn from a study of cytomegalovirus exposure and HLA in healthy donors. Germline V gene lookup returns CDR1 KGHSH and CDR2 LQKENI. This CDR3 has 18 residues. This PCR relied on a set of 60 Vbeta primers and 13 Jbeta primers. Method: immunoSEQ multiplex PCR; TCRdb's copy keeps in-frame clones and lacks some. Of about 95,000 clones listed, roughly four fifths are singletons. This receptor was taken from a man aged 30-40 years in good health and CMV-seropositive. The sample was PBMCs. J is TRBJ2-4 and V is TRBV18; the match to TRBD2 covers 7 bases. CDR3 sequence reads: CAGSPPSGGPMGRNIQYF. The CDR3 DNA follows: TGTGCCGGCTCACCACCCTCGGGGGGTCCTATGGGGCGAAACATTCAGTACTTC.